This T cell receptor (beta chain) appears in the sequencing data of a study of identical twins. Findings of the study overall: Low generation-probability sequences were in excess among twin-shared out-of-frame alpha sequences. The more abundant beta clonotypes in cord blood had fewer insertions, and memory repertoires did not show this. The same donors were not followed; conclusions instead depended on cross-sectional statistical analysis.

A word on this clonotype: What it recognizes is unknown.

Germline CDR1 reads WNHNN; CDR2 reads SYGVQD (reference sequence). The germline V and J ends were trimmed by 6 bases and 4 bases, with 14 bases remaining between them. The CDR3 runs 14 residues. Among all donors, each was a healthy Caucasian. TCRdb ran MiXCR on the 5' RACE reads and lists one entry per CDR3 protein. Among under 1 million distinct CDR3 sequences, 9% to 15% were seen once, and the ten largest hold around 1.6%. Separately, the same data were catalogued under a study of yellow fever vaccine responses in identical twins.

This sequence was found in a woman younger than 30 in good health. Sequencing was carried out using PBMCs. This chain joins TRBV10-1 and TRBJ2-3, with D unresolved. The DNA of the CDR3 is TGCGCCAGCAGCCCCCCCGGGCAGGCAGATACGCAGTATTTT. The encoded protein is CASSPPGQADTQYF.